Given below is one TCR beta chain in context. Its specificity is unknown. Indicated treatment: oral pan-JAK inhibitor, 5-10 mg twice daily. The data stem from a study of CD8+ T cells in alopecia areata. Study background: Each day, treated patients took oral tofacitinib twice, at 5 to 10 mg per dose.

From germline, CDR1 is LNHDA and CDR2 SQIVND (reference sequence). The CDR3 extends over 16 amino acids. V gave up 5 bases and J gave up 0 bases, with 11 bases separating them. Study conclusions and caveats: Relative to normal scalp, lesional scalp, especially alopecia totalis/universalis, showed higher clonality. Tofacitinib yielded significantly lower scalp clonality and fewer expanded CD8+ clones among the top 100. In scalp and blood, many expanded lesional clones persisted during tofacitinib.

Sequencing used cDNA as its template, made by extracting RNA and reverse transcribing it. The method was immunoSEQ multiplex PCR; TCRdb's version includes in-frame clones alone and lacks a portion of them. The table lists a few hundred thousand clones, 43% of them singletons, with about 2.4% in the top ten. This TCR derives from a human donor with alopecia areata. Sequencing was performed on CD4+ T cells sorted from blood, taken around week 37, from a patient treated with tofacitinib. The chain carries TRBV19 and TRBJ2-6; D gene ambiguous. The CDR3 protein is CASSYFGSSGANVLTF. In nucleotides, the CDR3 is TGTGCCAGTAGTTACTTCGGCTCCTCTGGGGCCAACGTCCTGACTTTC.